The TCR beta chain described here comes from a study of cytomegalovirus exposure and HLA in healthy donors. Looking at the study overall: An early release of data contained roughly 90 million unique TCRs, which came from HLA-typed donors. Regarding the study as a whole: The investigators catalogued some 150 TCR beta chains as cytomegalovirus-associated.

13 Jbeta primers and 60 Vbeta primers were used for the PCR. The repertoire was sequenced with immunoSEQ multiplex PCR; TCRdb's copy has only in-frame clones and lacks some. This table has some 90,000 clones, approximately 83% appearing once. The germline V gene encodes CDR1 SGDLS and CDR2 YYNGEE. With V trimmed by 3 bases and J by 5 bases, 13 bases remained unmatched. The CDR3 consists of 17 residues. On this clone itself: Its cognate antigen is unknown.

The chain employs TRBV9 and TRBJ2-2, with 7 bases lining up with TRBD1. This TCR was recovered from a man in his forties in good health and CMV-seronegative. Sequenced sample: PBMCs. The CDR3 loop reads CASSDPAGGLYTGELFF. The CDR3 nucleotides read TGTGCCAGCAGCGACCCCGCAGGGGGTCTGTATACCGGGGAGCTGTTTTTT.